These T cell receptor beta chains were read from a single sample in a study of response to subunit inactivated influenza vaccine. TCRdb reprocessed the RT-PCR reads with MiXCR, giving one entry per CDR3 protein. This table holds fewer than 700,000 distinct CDR3 sequences, 10% to 15% found once. The sequencing here drew on PBMCs from blood, taken around seven weeks after vaccination. The receptors come from a man between 45 and 60 years old who received an inactivated influenza vaccine. The CDR3 runs from the conserved cysteine through the conserved F or W. The D gene is left open where the match is weak. Rows give clone size only sometimes, using once, few, many, or a class for an expanded clone.

TRBD1,TRBV12-3/TRBV12-4,TRBJ1-6,many,TGTGCCAGCAGTCCCTACCCCCTACAGGGGTCACCCCTCCACTTT,CASSPYPLQGSPLHF
NA,TRBV15,TRBJ1-4,NA,TGTGCCACCAGCAGAGACCTTCCCGCAAGAACTAATGAAAAACTGTTTTTT,CATSRDLPARTNEKLFF
NA,TRBV4-2,TRBJ1-4,few,TGTGCCAGCAGCCAAGCGGGACATAATGAAAAACTGTTTTTT,CASSQAGHNEKLFF
NA,TRBV11-2,TRBJ2-5,NA,TGTGCCAGCAGCTTAGCCCCGGGGAGTAGGGAGACCCAGTACTTC,CASSLAPGSRETQYF
NA,TRBV4-3,TRBJ2-1,many,TGCGCCAGCAGCCAAGATAGGAGGACTGGTTACAATGAGCAGTTCTTC,CASSQDRRTGYNEQFF
NA,TRBV21-1,TRBJ2-7,few,TGTGCCACTCTTTTTAGCGGGACTGCCTCCTACGAGCAGTACTTC,CATLFSGTASYEQYF
TRBD2,TRBV5-1,TRBJ2-3,few,TGCGCCAGCAGTCCCGGGACTAGCGGGAGGTCATTCACAGATACGCAGTATTTT,CASSPGTSGRSFTDTQYF
TRBD2,TRBV7-2,TRBJ2-7,few,TGTGCCAGCAAAGGGACTAGCGGGAGTGGGACCTACGAGCAGTACTTC,CASKGTSGSGTYEQYF
TRBD1,TRBV7-2,TRBJ2-7,NA,TGTGCCATCCTCAGGGGGCGAGAGCAGTACTTC,CAILRGREQYF
TRBD1,TRBV7-2,TRBJ2-7,NA,TGTGCCAGCAGCCACCCTGGACAGGGTGTTTACGAGCAGTACTTC,CASSHPGQGVYEQYF
TRBD2,TRBV18,TRBJ2-1,few,TGTGCCAGCTCACCACCAACCGGGACTAGCGGGTCGTACAATGAGCAGTTCTTC,CASSPPTGTSGSYNEQFF
TRBD1,TRBV20-1,TRBJ2-1,few,TGCAGTGCCAGGACAGGCCATGAGCAGTTCTTC,CSARTGHEQFF
NA,TRBV12-3/TRBV12-4,TRBJ2-5,NA,TGTGCCAGCAGCGCATGTCGGAAGGAGACCCAGTACTTC,CASSACRKETQYF
TRBD1,TRBV9,TRBJ1-5,NA,TGTGCCAGCAGCCCGGGACAGAGGGATCAGCCCCAGCATTTT,CASSPGQRDQPQHF
NA,TRBV12-3/TRBV12-4,TRBJ1-2,NA,TGTGCCAGCAGTTGGACTAACTATGGCTACACCTTC,CASSWTNYGYTF